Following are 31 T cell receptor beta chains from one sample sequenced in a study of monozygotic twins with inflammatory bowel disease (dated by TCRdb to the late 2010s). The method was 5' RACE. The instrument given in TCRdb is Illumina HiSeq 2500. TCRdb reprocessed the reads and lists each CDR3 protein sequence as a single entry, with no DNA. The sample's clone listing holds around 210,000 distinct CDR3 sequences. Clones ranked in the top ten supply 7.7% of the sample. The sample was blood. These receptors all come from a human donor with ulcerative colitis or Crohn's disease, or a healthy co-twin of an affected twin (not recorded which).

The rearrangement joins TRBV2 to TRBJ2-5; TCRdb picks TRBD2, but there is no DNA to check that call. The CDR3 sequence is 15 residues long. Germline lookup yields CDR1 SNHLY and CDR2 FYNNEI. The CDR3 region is CASRGGLARQETQYF.

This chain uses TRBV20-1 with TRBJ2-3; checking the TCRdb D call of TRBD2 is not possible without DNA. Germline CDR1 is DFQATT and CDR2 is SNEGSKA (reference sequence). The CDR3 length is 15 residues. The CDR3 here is CSAPSTSGRADTQYF.

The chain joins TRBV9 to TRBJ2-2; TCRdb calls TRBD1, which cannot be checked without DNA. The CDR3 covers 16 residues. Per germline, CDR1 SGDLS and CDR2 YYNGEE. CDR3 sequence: CASSIQGHPGTGELFF. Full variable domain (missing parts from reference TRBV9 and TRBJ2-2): DSGVTQTPKHLITATGQRVTLRCSPRSGDLSVYWYQQSLDQGLQFLIQYYNGEERAKGNILERFSAQQFPDLHSELNLSSLELGDSALYFCASSIQGHPGTGELFFGEGSRLTVL.

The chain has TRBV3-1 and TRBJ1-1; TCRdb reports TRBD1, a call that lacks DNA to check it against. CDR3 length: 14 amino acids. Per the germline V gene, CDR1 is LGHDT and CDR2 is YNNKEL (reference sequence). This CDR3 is CASTSTDSNTEAFF.

The CDR3 spells CASRPSTGTGELFF. This chain links TRBV7-9 with TRBJ2-2; the D gene TCRdb calls, TRBD1, cannot be checked with no DNA. In germline, CDR1 is SEHNR, CDR2 FQNEAQ (reference sequence). CDR3 size: 14 residues.

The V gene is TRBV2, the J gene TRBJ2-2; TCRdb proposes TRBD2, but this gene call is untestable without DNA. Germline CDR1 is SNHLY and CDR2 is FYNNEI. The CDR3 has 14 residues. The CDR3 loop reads CASNTGGPAGELFF.

CDR3 sequence: CASSGRENTGELFF. The chain links TRBV27 to TRBJ2-2; the TRBD1 assignment by TCRdb is unverifiable without DNA. The CDR3 runs 14 residues. Per the germline V gene, CDR1 is MNHEY and CDR2 is SMNVEV (reference sequence).

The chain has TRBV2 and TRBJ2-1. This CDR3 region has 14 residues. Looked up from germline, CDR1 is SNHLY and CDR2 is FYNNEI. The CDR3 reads CASSAREGLNEQFF. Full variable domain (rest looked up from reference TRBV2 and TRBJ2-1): EPEVTQTPSHQVTQMGQEVILRCVPISNHLYFYWYRQILGQKVEFLVSFYNNEISEKSEIFDDQFSVERPDGSNFTLKIRSTKLEDSAMYFCASSAREGLNEQFFGPGTRLTVL.

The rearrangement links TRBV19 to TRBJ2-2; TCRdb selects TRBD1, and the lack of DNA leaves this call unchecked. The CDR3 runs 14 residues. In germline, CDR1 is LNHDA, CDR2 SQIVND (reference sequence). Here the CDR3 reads CATSQGTLTGELFF.

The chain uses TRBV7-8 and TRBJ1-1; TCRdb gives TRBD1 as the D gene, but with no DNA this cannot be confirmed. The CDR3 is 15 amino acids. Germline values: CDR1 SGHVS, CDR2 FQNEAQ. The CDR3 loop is CASSLRTGLNTEAFF.

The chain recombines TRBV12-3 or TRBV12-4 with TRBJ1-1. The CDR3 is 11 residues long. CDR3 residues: CASSFGGGAFF.

The CDR3 spells CASSPPRGVWSNQPQHF. The chain combines TRBV12-3 or TRBV12-4 with TRBJ1-5; TCRdb's assignment of TRBD1 cannot be checked, as there is no DNA. The CDR3 spans 17 residues.

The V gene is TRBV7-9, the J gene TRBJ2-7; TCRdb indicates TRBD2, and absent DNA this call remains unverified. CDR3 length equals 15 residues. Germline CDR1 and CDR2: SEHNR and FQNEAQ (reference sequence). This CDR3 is CASTPGTSGIYEQYF. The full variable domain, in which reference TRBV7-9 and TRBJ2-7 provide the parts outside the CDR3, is DTGVSQNPRHKITKRGQNVTFRCDPISEHNRLYWYRQTLGQGPEFLTYFQNEAQLEKSRLLSDRFSAERPKGSFSTLEIQRTEQGDSAMYLCASTPGTSGIYEQYFGPGTRLTVT.

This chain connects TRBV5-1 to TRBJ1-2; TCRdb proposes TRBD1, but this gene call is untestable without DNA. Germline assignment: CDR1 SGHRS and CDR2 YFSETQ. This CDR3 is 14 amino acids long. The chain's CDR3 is CASSLIRGRYGYTF.

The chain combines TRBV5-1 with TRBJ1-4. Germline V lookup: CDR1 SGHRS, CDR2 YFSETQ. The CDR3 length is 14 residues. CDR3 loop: CASSYGDPNEKLFF.

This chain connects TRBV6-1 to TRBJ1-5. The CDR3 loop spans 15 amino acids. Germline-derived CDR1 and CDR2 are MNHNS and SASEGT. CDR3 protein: CASSQGRDSNQPQHF.

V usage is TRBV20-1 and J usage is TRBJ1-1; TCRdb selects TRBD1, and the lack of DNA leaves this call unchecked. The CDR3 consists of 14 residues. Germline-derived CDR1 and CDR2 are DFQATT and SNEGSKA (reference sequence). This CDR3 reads CSARGFGGWTEAFF.

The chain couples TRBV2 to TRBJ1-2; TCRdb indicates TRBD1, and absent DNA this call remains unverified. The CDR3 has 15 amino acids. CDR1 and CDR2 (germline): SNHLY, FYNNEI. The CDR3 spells CASSSMRDRGYGYTF.

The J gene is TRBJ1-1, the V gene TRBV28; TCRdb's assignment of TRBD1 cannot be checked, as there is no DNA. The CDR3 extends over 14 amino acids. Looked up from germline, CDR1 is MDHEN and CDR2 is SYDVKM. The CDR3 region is CASRQDMGNTEAFF.

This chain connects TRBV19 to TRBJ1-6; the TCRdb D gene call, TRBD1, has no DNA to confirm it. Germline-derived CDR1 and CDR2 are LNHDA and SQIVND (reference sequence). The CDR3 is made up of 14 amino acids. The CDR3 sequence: CASNTPGSNSPLHF.

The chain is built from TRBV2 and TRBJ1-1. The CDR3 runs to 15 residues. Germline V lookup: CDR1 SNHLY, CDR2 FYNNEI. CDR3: CASTAMTTMNTEAFF.

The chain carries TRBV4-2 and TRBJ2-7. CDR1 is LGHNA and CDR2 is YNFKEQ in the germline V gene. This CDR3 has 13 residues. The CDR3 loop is CASSQEQAYEQYF.

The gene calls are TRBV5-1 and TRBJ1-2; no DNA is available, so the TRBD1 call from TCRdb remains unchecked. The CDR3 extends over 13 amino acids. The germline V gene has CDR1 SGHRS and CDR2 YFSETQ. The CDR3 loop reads CASSMTTAQVHTF.

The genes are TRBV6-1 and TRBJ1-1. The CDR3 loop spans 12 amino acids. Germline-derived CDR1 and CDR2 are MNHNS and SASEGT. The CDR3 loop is CASSEVAAEAFF.

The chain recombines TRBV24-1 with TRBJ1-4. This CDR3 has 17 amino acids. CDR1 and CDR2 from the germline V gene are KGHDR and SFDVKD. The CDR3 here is CATSDLHGARTNEKLFF.

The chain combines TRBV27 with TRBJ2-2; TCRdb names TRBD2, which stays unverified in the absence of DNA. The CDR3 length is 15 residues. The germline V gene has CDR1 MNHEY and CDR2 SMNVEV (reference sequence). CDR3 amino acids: CASSPLPSFRGELFF.

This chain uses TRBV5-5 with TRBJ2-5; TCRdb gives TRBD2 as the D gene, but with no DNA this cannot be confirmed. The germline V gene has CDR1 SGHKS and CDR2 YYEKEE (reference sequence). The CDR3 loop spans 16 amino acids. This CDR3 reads CASSLVPSGALETQYF.

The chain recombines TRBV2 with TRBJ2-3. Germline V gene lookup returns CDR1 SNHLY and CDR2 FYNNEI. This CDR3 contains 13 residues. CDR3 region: CASILGMGDTQYF.

This chain's CDR3 is CASSFQGPQETQYF. The rearrangement links TRBV12-3 or TRBV12-4 to TRBJ2-5; lacking DNA, the TRBD1 call made by TCRdb goes unchecked. The CDR3 extends over 14 amino acids.

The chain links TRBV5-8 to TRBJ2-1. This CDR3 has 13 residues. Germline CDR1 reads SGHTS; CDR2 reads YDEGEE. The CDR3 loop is CASSFRIPLEQFF.

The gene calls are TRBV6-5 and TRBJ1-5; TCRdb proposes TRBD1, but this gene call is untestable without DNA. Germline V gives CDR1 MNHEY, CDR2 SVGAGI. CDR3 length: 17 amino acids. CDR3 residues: CASSPDRGGYSNQPQHF.